The clone carrying this TCR beta chain was seen a handful of times. What it recognizes is unknown. The sample is drawn from a study of shared clonotypes between healthy human individuals. Study background: The study used three CD4 naive, three CD4 memory, two CD8 naive and one CD8 memory plate per donor.

The CDR3 length is 14 residues. Unmatched junction bases numbered 5, after V lost 3 bases and J lost 7 bases. Germline lookup yields CDR1 SGHNT and CDR2 YYREEE (reference sequence). Several immunoSEQ 96-well plates shared each subset's DNA, each plate a replicate. TCRdb's table, derived via immunoSEQ multiplex PCR, lists solely in-frame clones and lacks some. In the table there are about 330,000 clones, around 74% of which are singletons. Notes on the study in general: An anticipated effect of sequencing depth on clonotype sharing among donors was recognized.

The V gene is TRBV5-4, the J gene TRBJ2-1, with 9 nucleotides matching TRBD1. This receptor was taken from a man aged 30 to 45 in good health. Sequenced sample: memory CD4+ T cells sorted from blood. The subset denotes: CD45RA-negative fraction. The CDR3 DNA follows: TGTGCCAGCAGCTCCGGACAGGGGAGGAATGAGCAGTTCTTC. The encoded protein is CASSSGQGRNEQFF.